One sample yielded the 5 T cell receptor beta chains listed below, sequenced in a study of CD8 T cells in Susac syndrome. An input of roughly 0.5 to 1 ug of RNA was subjected to reverse transcription using random hexamers. Each CDR3 protein gets one entry after TCRdb re-called the immunoSEQ multiplex PCR reads with MiXCR. The table shows approximately 200,000 distinct CDR3 sequences, with 85% to 95% occurring only once. Material for sequencing was CD4+ T cells from PBMCs. These TCRs come from a human donor with multiple sclerosis.

The genes are TRBV6-5 and TRBJ2-5, with 13 bases lining up with TRBD2. V gave up 4 bases and J gave up 4 bases; unmatched junction bases: 12. CDR1 and CDR2 (germline): MNHEY, SVGAGI. CDR3 length: 18 amino acids. The CDR3, as DNA: TGTGCCAGCAGTTCCAGGACTAGCGGGGGCCTCAGAGGAGAGACCCAGTACTTC. Translation gives CASSSRTSGGLRGETQYF.

The V gene is TRBV5-1, the J gene TRBJ2-1; 9 positions agree with TRBD1. CDR1 and CDR2 (germline): SGHRS, YFSETQ. The CDR3 has 14 residues. J gave up 8 bases and V 5 bases, and 8 bases lay outside the gene matches. The CDR3 DNA follows: TGCGCCAGCAGACCGGGACAGGGAGTGGATGAGCAGTTCTTC. This encodes CASRPGQGVDEQFF.

This clonotype occurred once. The V and J genes are TRBV6-5 and TRBJ2-7, with D possibly matching TRBD2 (6 bases). Germline CDR1 and CDR2: MNHEY and SVGAGI. The V and J ends lost 8 bases and 0 bases respectively, with 11 bases between them. CDR3 length: 13 residues. The CDR3 bases are TGTGCCAGCGGAGGGGTCCCCTCCTACGAGCAGTACTTC. This codes for CASGGVPSYEQYF.

This clonotype has only one observation. V is TRBV7-3 and J is TRBJ2-3, with 7 bases that match TRBD1. Germline CDR1 and CDR2: SGHTA and FQGTGA. CDR3 length: 14 residues. V lost 5 bases to trimming and J lost 2 bases; unmatched junction nucleotides: 4. The CDR3, as DNA: TGTGCCAGCAGCCCGGGACAGACCACAGATACGCAGTATTTT. Protein product: CASSPGQTTDTQYF.

This chain links TRBV6-5 with TRBJ2-1, with D possibly TRBD2 on 6 matching bases. V was shortened by 0 bases and J by 5 bases, with 14 bases between the two germline ends. This CDR3 has 16 residues. The germline V gene has CDR1 MNHEY and CDR2 SVGAGI. The chain's CDR3 is CASSYSKASANNEQFF. The CDR3 DNA reads as TGTGCCAGCAGTTACTCGAAGGCTAGCGCCAACAATGAGCAGTTCTTC.